This T cell receptor beta chain was captured in a study of blood T cell repertoires in COVID-19. About the study: The origin of the acute and convalescent COVID-19 samples was the United States, Italy and Spain. Sample material is recorded as cDNA or gDNA derived from T cells, B-cell-depleted T cells, or PBMCs.

As processed by the authors: Amplification of reference gene primers was used by the study to estimate nucleated cell counts. Generated by immunoSEQ multiplex PCR, the TCRdb table keeps only in-frame clones and is missing some. The DNA was the basis for D and trimming; V, J and clone size are from that table. The data contain around 160,000 clones, more than 80% of them singletons. The CDR3 loop spans 14 amino acids. Germline lookup yields CDR1 MNHEY and CDR2 SVGEGT. With V trimmed by 6 bases and J by 7 bases, 7 bases remained unmatched. This receptor was obtained from a man in his 60s with acute or convalescent COVID-19. Sequencing used peripheral blood. The chain employs TRBV6-2 or TRBV6-3 and TRBJ2-2, with 8 bases that match TRBD1. The CDR3 DNA sequence: TGTGCCAGCAGCCGAGGACAGGGTGTCGGGGAGCTGTTTTTT. Translating it yields CASSRGQGVGELFF.